These 13 T cell receptor beta chains share one sample of origin, sequenced in a study of Graves' ophthalmopathy and Graves' hyperthyroidism (dated by TCRdb to the late 2010s). TCRdb shows the sequencer as Illumina HiSeq 2000. For repertoire sequencing, TCR beta CDR3 regions were amplified from RNA transcripts. The first round of RT-PCR was done with HTBI primers and the Qiagen OneStep RT-PCR kit, and was followed by a second round of multiplex PCR, then size selection and purification. The public sequencing data were trimmed at Q25 with fastp and processed into clonotypes with MiXCR by TCRdb, which kept only in-frame beta chains. Merged by CDR3 protein, the rows form single entries marked with the most common genes and DNA. The sample yields some 390,000 distinct CDR3 sequences; around 19% were counted once. The ten largest clones add up to roughly 1.6% of the sample. Sequenced material: peripheral blood. The source is a young woman with Graves' ophthalmopathy. Donor details come from another sample of the same person, matched by shared clones.

Ten or more counts support this clonotype. The J gene is TRBJ2-7, the V gene TRBV6-2 or TRBV6-3; perhaps TRBD1 as D (5 bases). The CDR3 runs 15 residues. The ends were cut back, 0 bases at V and 2 bases at J, with 11 bases in the middle. The germline V gene encodes CDR1 MNHEY and CDR2 SVGEGT. The CDR3, as DNA: TGTGCCAGCAGTTACTCGGACACTTCGGCCTACGAGCAGTACTTC. As protein: CASSYSDTSAYEQYF.

This clonotype was picked up many times. The genes are TRBV24-1 and TRBJ1-1, with D unclear. Deletions cut 6 bases from V and 1 base from J, with 8 bases between. CDR1 is KGHDR and CDR2 is SFDVKD in the germline V gene. CDR3 length equals 13 residues. The CDR3 nucleotides are TGTGCCACCAGTTCGACGGCGAACACTGAAGCTTTCTTT. Protein sequence: CATSSTANTEAFF.

This clonotype has at least ten counts. The V gene is TRBV29-1, the J gene TRBJ2-4; 7 bases fit TRBD2. The CDR3 covers 13 residues. V trimming: 6 bases; J trimming: 6 bases; junction bases outside the gene matches: 8. Germline V gives CDR1 SQVTM, CDR2 ANQGSEA. The CDR3 loop is CSVAGSGGNIQYF. The CDR3, as DNA: TGCAGCGTGGCGGGATCGGGGGGAAACATTCAGTACTTC.

The chain couples TRBV7-2 to TRBJ2-7; D gene ambiguous. The CDR3 extends over 14 amino acids. V dropped 5 bases and J dropped 3 bases, with 14 bases sitting between them. Germline V gene sequence: CDR1 SGHTA, CDR2 FQGNSA. In DNA form, the CDR3 reads TGTGCCAGCAGCAACCCCCCGTGGGTCTACGAGCAGTACTTC. Protein: CASSNPPWVYEQYF.

This clonotype showed up many times. This chain links TRBV12-3 or TRBV12-4 with TRBJ1-3; D ambiguous. Between the trimmed V and J ends, which lost 6 bases and 7 bases, there was a span of 16 bases. The CDR3 is made up of 14 amino acids. The chain's CDR3 is CASSYNQMRNTIYF. The CDR3 DNA sequence: TGTGCCAGCAGCTACAACCAGATGCGGAACACCATATATTTT.

This clonotype has ten or more counts. The rearrangement links TRBV3-1 to TRBJ2-5, with 7 positions matching TRBD2. Germline V lookup: CDR1 LGHDT, CDR2 YNNKEL (reference sequence). The CDR3 totals 16 residues. Unmatched junction bases numbered 10, after V lost 1 base and J lost 5 bases. This CDR3 reads CASSQGKGRGQETQYF. In DNA form, the CDR3 reads TGTGCCAGCAGCCAAGGGAAAGGGAGGGGTCAGGAGACCCAGTACTTC.

This clonotype has ten or more counts. This sequence joins TRBV3-1 and TRBJ1-2, with a tentative D call TRBD1 (5 bases). The germline gives CDR1 LGHDT, CDR2 YNNKEL (reference sequence). V lost 4 bases to trimming and J lost 8 bases, with 23 bases between them. The CDR3 is 16 amino acids. CDR3 in amino acids: CASSPEVRAGWRGYTF. The CDR3 DNA reads as TGTGCCAGCAGCCCCGAGGTCAGGGCAGGATGGAGAGGCTACACCTTC.

This clonotype appeared many times. The rearrangement links TRBV6-2 or TRBV6-3 to TRBJ2-7; TRBD2 matches at 10 bases. Per the germline V gene, CDR1 is MNHEY and CDR2 is SVGEGT. The CDR3 contains 15 residues. Trimming cost V 4 bases and J 3 bases; bases outside gene matches: 6. The CDR3 DNA is TGTGCCAGCAGTTCCGTAGCGGGAGGCCTCTACGAGCAGTACTTC. As protein: CASSSVAGGLYEQYF.

At least ten counts were recorded for this clonotype. This sequence joins TRBV6-5 and TRBJ1-2, with 7 bases that match TRBD1. Germline V gene data show CDR1 as MNHEY and CDR2 as SVGAGI. The CDR3 runs 14 residues. Unmatched junction bases numbered 4, after V lost 1 base and J lost 5 bases. The CDR3 sequence is CASSYYRQGYGYTF. The CDR3 region has the DNA TGTGCCAGCAGTTACTATCGACAGGGATATGGCTACACCTTC.

This chain connects TRBV4-1 to TRBJ2-7; D uncertain. Germline CDR1 is MGHRA and CDR2 is YSYEKL. The CDR3 spans 13 residues. Trimming shortened V by 2 bases and J by 1 base, and 6 bases separated the two germline ends. CDR3 sequence (DNA): TGCGCCAGCAGCCAAACGGAGTCCTACGAGCAGTACTTC. It codes for CASSQTESYEQYF.

The rearrangement uses TRBV12-3 or TRBV12-4 and TRBJ2-5; TRBD1 matches at 10 bases. After removal of 8 bases from V and 5 bases from J, the junction contained 5 bases not matched to a gene. The CDR3 contains 13 residues. In nucleotides, the CDR3 is TGTGCCAGCCGAAGACAGGGGGCGGAGACCCAGTACTTC. Protein: CASRRQGAETQYF.

This clonotype was detected many times. The gene calls are TRBV28 and TRBJ2-7, with TRBD1 matching 8 bases. This CDR3 region has 15 residues. The junction had 9 bases not matched to a gene; V was cut back by 6 bases and J by 2 bases. Germline CDR1 and CDR2: MDHEN and SYDVKM. The CDR3 DNA is TGTGCCAGCAGAGAGGCCGGACAGGGAGCCTACGAGCAGTACTTC. It translates to CASREAGQGAYEQYF. Supplemented by reference TRBV28 and TRBJ2-7, the full variable domain reads DVKVTQSSRYLVKRTGEKVFLECVQDMDHENMFWYRQDPGLGLRLIYFSYDVKMKEKGDIPEGYSVSREKKERFSLILESASTNQTSMYLCASREAGQGAYEQYFGPGTRLTVT.

This clonotype was counted many times. In DNA form, the CDR3 reads TGTGCCATCAGTGAGTCGGGCAGGGGACAGCCCCAGCATTTT. Amino acids: CAISESGRGQPQHF. V usage is TRBV10-3 and J usage is TRBJ1-5, with a tentative D call TRBD1 (6 bases). Per the germline V gene, CDR1 is ENHRY and CDR2 is SYGVKD. The CDR3 has 14 residues. Trimming pared 0 bases from V and 7 bases from J, leaving 10 bases between.